This T cell receptor beta chain comes out of a study of CD8+CD57+ T cells in acquired aplastic anemia. The germline V gene encodes CDR1 WNHNN and CDR2 SYGVQD (reference sequence). The CDR3 consists of 15 residues. Trimming took 2 bases from V and 7 from J; bases not matched to a gene: 5. Study-level points and caveats: Simpson's diversity of CD8+ cells was not significantly different in patients compared with controls. Twenty-nine shared CD8+ CDR3s appeared highly expressed within patients' immunodominant clones.

The template for TCR beta VDJ and CDR3 sequence profiling was genomic DNA. TCRdb reanalysed the reads using MiXCR and keeps one entry per CDR3 protein. The profile covers some 210,000 distinct CDR3 sequences, with around 63% appearing a single time and 25% to 35% taken by the ten largest. In its sample, this clonotype was seen many times. Its target is unknown. This chain connects TRBV10-1 to TRBJ2-2; 9 bases agree with TRBD2. This TCR came from a human donor in good health. The sequenced material came from sorted CD4+, CD8+, or CD8+CD57+ T cells (not recorded which) from PBMCs. The CDR3 is CASSETSGWSGELFF. CDR3 coding DNA: TGCGCCAGCAGTGAGACTAGCGGGTGGAGCGGGGAGCTGTTTTTT.